The clone carrying this T cell receptor beta chain appeared many times. Antigen specificity is unknown. The CDR3 consists of 15 residues. Unmatched junction bases numbered 4, after V lost 4 bases and J lost 2 bases. Germline V gives CDR1 SEHNR, CDR2 FQNEAQ (reference sequence). Amplified TCR beta CDR3 regions derived from RNA transcripts. During a first-round RT-PCR of the TCR CDR3, the HTBI primer set was used. Each CDR3 protein gets one entry after TCRdb re-called the multiplex PCR reads with MiXCR. The sample holds hundreds of thousands of distinct CDR3 sequences; approximately 17% are singletons and the top ten take just over 55%. Patients affected by ophthalmopathy presented a Clinical Activity Score of at least 3, a NOSPECS grade of at least 4, and disease duration below 3 months. These data originate in a study of T cells in Graves' hyperthyroidism and ophthalmopathy. Across the whole study: Peripheral blood was acquired at first diagnosis, ahead of any therapy whatsoever.

Study-wide results and caveats: Classification by a 13 V-J model distinguished ophthalmopathy from stable hyperthyroidism. Blood shared most expanded thyroid clonotypes above 0.001.

This sequence was found in a woman aged 55-70 years with Graves' ophthalmopathy. The sample consisted of blood. The gene calls are TRBV7-9 and TRBJ1-5, with TRBD1 identical over 8 bases. The DNA for the CDR3 is TGTGCCAGCAGCTCGACAGGGGACGGCAATCAGCCCCAGCATTTT. Translated: CASSSTGDGNQPQHF.